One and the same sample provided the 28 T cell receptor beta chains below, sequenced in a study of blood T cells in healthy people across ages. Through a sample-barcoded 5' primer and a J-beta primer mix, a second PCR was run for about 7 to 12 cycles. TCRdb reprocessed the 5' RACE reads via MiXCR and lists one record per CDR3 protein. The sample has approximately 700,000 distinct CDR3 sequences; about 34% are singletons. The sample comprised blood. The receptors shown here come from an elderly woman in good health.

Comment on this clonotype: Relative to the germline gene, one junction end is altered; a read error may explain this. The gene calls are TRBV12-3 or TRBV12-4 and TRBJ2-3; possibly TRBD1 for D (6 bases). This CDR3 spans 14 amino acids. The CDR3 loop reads CASSASRGADAQYF. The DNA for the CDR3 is TGTGCCAGCAGTGCGAGCAGGGGCGCAGATGCGCAGTATTTT.

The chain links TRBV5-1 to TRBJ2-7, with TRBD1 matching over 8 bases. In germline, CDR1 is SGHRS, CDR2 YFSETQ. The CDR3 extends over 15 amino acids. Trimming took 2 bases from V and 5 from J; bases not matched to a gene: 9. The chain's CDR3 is CASSFMYQGAHEQYF. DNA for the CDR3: TGCGCCAGCAGCTTCATGTACCAGGGGGCCCACGAGCAGTACTTC.

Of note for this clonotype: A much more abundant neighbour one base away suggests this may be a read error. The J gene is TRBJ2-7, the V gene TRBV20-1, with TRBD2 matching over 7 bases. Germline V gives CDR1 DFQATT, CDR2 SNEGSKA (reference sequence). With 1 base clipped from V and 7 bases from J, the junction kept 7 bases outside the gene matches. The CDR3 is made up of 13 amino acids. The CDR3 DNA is TGCAGTGCTAGAGGGGGGGGTCTCAAAGAGCAGTACTTC. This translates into CSARGGGLKEQYF.

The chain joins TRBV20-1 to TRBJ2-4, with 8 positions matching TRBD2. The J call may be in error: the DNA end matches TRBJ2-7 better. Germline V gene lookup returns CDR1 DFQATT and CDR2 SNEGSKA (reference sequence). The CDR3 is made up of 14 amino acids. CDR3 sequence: CSATSGRGGNEQYF. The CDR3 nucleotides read TGCAGTGCTACCAGCGGGAGAGGTGGTAACGAGCAGTACTTC.

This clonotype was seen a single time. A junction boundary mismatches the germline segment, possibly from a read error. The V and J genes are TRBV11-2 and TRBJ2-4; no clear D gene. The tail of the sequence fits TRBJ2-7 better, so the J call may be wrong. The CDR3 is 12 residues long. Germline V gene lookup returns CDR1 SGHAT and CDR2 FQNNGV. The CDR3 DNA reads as TGTGCCCGCAGCTCAGACGGCTACGAGCAGTACTTC. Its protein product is CARSSDGYEQYF.

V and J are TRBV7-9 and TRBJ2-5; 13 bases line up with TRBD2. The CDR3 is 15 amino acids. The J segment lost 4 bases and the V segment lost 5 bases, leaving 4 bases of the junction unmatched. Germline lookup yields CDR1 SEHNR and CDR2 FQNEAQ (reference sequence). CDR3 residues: CASSIRLAGGETQYF. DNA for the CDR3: TGTGCCAGCAGCATTAGACTAGCGGGAGGAGAGACCCAGTACTTC.

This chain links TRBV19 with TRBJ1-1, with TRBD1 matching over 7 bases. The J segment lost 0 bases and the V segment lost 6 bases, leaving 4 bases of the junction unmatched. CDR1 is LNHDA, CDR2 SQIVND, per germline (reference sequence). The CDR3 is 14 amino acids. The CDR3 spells CASRRDSMNTEAFF. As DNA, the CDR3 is TGTGCCAGTAGGCGGGACAGCATGAACACTGAAGCTTTCTTT.

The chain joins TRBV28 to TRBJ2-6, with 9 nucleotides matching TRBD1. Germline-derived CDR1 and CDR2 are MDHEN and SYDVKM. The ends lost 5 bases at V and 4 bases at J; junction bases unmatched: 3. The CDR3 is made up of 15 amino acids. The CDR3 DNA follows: TGTGCCAGCAGTACAGGGGGCAGAGGGGCCAACGTCCTGACTTTC. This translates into CASSTGGRGANVLTF.

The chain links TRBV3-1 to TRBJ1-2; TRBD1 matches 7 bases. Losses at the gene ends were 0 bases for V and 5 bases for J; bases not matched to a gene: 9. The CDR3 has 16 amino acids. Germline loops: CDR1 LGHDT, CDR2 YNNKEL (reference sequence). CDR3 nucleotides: TGTGCCAGCAGCCAAGAACCGAGGACAGGCTCATATGGCTACACCTTC. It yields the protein CASSQEPRTGSYGYTF.

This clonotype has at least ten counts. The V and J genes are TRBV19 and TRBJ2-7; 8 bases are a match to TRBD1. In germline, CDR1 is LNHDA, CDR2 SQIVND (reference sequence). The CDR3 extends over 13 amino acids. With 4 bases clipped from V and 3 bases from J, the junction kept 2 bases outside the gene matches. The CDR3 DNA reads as TGTGCCAGTAGTAACGACAGGGGCTACGAGCAGTACTTC. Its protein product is CASSNDRGYEQYF. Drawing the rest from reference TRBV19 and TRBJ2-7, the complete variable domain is DGGITQSPKYLFRKEGQNVTLSCEQNLNHDAMYWYRQDPGQGLRLIYYSQIVNDFQKGDIAEGYSVSREKKESFPLTVTSAQKNPTAFYLCASSNDRGYEQYFGPGTRLTVT.

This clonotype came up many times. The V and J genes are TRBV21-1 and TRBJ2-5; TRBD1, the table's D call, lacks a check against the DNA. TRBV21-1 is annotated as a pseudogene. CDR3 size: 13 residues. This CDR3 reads CASSKVQPPKQYF. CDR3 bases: TGTGCCAGCAGCAAAGTACAGCCCCCCAAGCAGTACTTC.

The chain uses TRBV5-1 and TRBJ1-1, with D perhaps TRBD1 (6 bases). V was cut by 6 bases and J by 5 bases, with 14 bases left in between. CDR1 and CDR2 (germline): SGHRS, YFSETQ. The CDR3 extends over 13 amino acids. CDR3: CASTWGGGTEAFF. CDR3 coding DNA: TGCGCCAGCACCTGGGGGGGCGGTACTGAAGCTTTCTTT.

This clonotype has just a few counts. CDR3 sequence: CASSLGRGTRDTEAFF. The DNA of the CDR3 is TGTGCCAGCAGCTTAGGTAGAGGGACAAGGGACACTGAAGCTTTCTTT. The V call is TRBV7-9, the J call TRBJ1-1, with D perhaps TRBD1 (6 bases). The CDR3 runs 16 residues. The V end lost 1 base, the J end lost 3 bases, and 15 bases lay between the germline ends. Looked up from germline, CDR1 is SEHNR and CDR2 is FQNEAQ (reference sequence).

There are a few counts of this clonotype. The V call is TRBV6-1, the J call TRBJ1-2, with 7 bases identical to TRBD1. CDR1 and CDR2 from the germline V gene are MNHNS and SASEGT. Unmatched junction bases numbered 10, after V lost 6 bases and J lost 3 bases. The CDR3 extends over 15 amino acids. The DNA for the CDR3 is TGTGCCAGCAGGAGACAGGGCCCTAGGGACTATGGCTACACCTTC. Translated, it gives CASRRQGPRDYGYTF.

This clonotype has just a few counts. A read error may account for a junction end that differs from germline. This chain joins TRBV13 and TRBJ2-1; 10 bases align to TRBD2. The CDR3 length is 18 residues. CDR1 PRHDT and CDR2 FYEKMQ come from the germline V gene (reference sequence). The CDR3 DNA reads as TGTGCCGGCAGCTTCTCCCCGGGGGCTAGCGGGGGCGGCAATGAGCAGTTCTTC. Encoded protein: CAGSFSPGASGGGNEQFF.

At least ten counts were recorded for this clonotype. The CDR3 DNA sequence: TGTGCCAGCAGCTTGGGAGGGGTAGCGCGCATTCTGTTCTTC. It is translated as CASSLGGVARILFF. This chain joins TRBV5-6 and TRBJ2-1; D possibly uses TRBD1 or TRBD2 (5 bases each). The germline V gene encodes CDR1 SGHDT and CDR2 YYEEEE. The CDR3 runs to 14 residues. With 0 bases removed from V and 15 bases from J, the gap between germline ends came to 19 bases.

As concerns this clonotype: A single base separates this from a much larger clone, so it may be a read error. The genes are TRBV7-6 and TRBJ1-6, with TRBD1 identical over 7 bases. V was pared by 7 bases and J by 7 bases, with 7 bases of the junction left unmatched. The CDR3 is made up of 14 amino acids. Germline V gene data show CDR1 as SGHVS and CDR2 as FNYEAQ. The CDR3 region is CASNSPGQNSPLHF. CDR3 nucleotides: TGTGCCAGCAACTCTCCGGGACAGAATTCACCCCTCCACTTT.

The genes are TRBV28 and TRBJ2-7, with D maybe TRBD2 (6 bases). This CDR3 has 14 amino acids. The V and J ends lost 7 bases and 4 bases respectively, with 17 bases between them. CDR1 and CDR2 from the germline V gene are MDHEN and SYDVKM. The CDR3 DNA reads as TGTGCCAGCAACGGCCCTCCAGGGAGGTACGAGCAGTACTTC. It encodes CASNGPPGRYEQYF.

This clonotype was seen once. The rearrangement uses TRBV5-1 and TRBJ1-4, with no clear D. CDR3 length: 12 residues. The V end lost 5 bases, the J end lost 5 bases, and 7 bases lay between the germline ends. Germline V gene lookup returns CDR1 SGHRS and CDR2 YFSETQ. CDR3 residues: CASRRENEKLFF. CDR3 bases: TGCGCCAGCAGACGAGAAAATGAAAAACTGTTTTTT.

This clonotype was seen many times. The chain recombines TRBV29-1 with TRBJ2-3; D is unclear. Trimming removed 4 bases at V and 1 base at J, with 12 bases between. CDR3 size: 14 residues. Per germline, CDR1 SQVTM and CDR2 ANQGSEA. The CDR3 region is CSVAPGSGTDTQYF. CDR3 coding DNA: TGCAGCGTTGCCCCCGGCAGCGGCACAGATACGCAGTATTTT.

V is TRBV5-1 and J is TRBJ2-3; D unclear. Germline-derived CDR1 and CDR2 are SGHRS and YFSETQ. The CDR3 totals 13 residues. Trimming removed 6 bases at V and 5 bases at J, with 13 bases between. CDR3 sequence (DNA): TGCGCCAGCACCCTTCAAGACGGAGATACGCAGTATTTT. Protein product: CASTLQDGDTQYF.

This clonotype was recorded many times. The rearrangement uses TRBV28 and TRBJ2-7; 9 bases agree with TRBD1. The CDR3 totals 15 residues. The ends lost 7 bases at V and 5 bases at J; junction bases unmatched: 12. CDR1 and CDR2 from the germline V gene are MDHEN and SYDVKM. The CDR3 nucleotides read TGTGCCAGCAAAAAATCCGGGACAGGGATCCACGAGCAGTACTTC. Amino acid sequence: CASKKSGTGIHEQYF. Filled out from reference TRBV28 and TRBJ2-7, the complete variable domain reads DVKVTQSSRYLVKRTGEKVFLECVQDMDHENMFWYRQDPGLGLRLIYFSYDVKMKEKGDIPEGYSVSREKKERFSLILESASTNQTSMYLCASKKSGTGIHEQYFGPGTRLTVT.

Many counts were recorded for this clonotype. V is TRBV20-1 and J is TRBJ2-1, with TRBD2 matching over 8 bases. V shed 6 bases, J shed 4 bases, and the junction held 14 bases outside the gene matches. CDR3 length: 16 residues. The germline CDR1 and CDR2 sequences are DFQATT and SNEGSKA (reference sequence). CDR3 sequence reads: CSAPSLERGMYNEQFF. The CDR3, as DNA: TGCAGTGCACCCTCGTTAGAGCGGGGGATGTACAATGAGCAGTTCTTC.

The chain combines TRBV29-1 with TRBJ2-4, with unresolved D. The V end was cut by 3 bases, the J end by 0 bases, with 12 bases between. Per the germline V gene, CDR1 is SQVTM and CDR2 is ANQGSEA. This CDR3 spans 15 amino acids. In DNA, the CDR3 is TGCAGCGTTGACCGTCCCGGTCTAGCCAAAAACATTCAGTACTTC. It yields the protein CSVDRPGLAKNIQYF. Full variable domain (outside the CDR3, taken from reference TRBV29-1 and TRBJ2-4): SAVISQKPSRDICQRGTSLTIQCQVDSQVTMMFWYRQQPGQSLTLIATANQGSEATYESGFVIDKFPISRPNLTFSTLTVSNMSPEDSSIYLCSVDRPGLAKNIQYFGAGTRLSVL.

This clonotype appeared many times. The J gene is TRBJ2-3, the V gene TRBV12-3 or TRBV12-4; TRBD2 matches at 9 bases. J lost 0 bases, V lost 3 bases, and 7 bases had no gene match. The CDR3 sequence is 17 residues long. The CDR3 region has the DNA TGTGCCAGCAGTTTCCAAAGCGGGGGGCATAGCACAGATACGCAGTATTTT. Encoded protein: CASSFQSGGHSTDTQYF.

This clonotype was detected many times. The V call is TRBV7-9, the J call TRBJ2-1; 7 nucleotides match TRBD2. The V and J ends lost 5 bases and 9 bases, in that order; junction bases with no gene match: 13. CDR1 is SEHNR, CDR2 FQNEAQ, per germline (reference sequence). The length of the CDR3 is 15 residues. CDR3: CASSMTGLQWGEQFF. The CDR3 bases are TGTGCCAGCAGCATGACGGGACTACAATGGGGTGAGCAGTTCTTC.

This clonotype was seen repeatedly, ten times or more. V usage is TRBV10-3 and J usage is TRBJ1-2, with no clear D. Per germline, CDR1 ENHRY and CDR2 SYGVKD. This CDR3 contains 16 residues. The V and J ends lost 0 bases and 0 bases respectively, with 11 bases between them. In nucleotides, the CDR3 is TGTGCCATCAGTGAGTCTCTATTTCCCCCTAACTATGGCTACACCTTC. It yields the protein CAISESLFPPNYGYTF.

The CDR3 spells CASLYGGTPYNEQFF. CDR3 in DNA: TGTGCCAGCCTATACGGCGGGACCCCCTACAATGAGCAGTTCTTC. The V gene is TRBV7-2, the J gene TRBJ2-1; the D gene is possibly TRBD2 (6 bases). Germline loops: CDR1 SGHTA, CDR2 FQGNSA. The CDR3 is 15 residues long. Trimming took off 8 bases at V and 2 bases at J, with 16 bases between the two ends.